What follows is one T cell receptor (beta chain) and its context. What this receptor recognizes is not known. The read gets to within 3 residues of the CDR3 end, and the germline J gene fills in the rest. Every participant had a single incident cervical HPV16 infection, and women with prevalent HPV16 infections were excluded. Cervical HPV DNA was detected by MY09/MY11 PCR, and genotyping was performed by dot-blot hybridization. Fifteen mL of heparinized blood were centrifuged, and the buffy coat was split into aliquots, frozen at -30 degrees C, and then kept at -80 degrees C. Genomic DNA was extracted from buffy coat specimens using QIAGEN kits. The source of the sample is a study of T cells in women clearing cervical HPV infection (dated 2018 in TCRdb). Broadly, across the study: The cases were 20 to 25 women with histologically confirmed HPV16-related CIN3 or worse, and 2 of those women had invasive cancers. The controls were around 25 women whose single incident HPV16 infection cleared within 12 months with no development of precancer or cancer. Blood from cases was collected at the visit at which the lesion was first identified, whereas blood from controls was collected once infection was no longer detected. For cases, the median interval between lesion detection and blood sampling was around 150 days, with an interquartile range of about 85 to 210 days. Because only a few women had HLA typing data, the possibility that HLA type acted as a confounder could not be ruled out. This exploratory proof-of-principle case-control study, nested within the Guanacaste HPV Natural History Study in Costa Rica, compared TCR repertoires among women with different cervical HPV16 outcomes. Cases were matched to controls by age within five years and by the year the sample was collected. Cases had a median age of almost 35 years and controls had a median age of around 40, with no significant differences in baseline characteristics. The parent cohort enrolled about 10,000 women aged 18 or older in Guanacaste, Costa Rica, in about 1993 to 1994 and followed the women for roughly 7 years. Quality controls consisted of five blinded duplicates per group, for a total of around 60 samples made up of approximately 50 participants and roughly 10 replicates.

Using the immunoSEQ assay, multiplex PCR amplified TCR beta CDR3 regions from an average of about 1,200 ng of genomic DNA per sample. The assay corrected primer bias using a complete synthetic TCR repertoire to establish an amplification baseline. Amplicons were sequenced on the Illumina platform. Regarding the original processing steps: Sequence errors were corrected by clustering with frequency ratios and a modified nearest-neighbor algorithm, and the sequences were then analyzed in the immunoSEQ Analyzer using IMGT gene definitions. TCR richness and evenness were averaged over 20 rarefaction repeats at each rarefaction depth, excluding samples with fewer sequences than the depth. Wilcoxon rank sum tests with FDR correction were used to compare relative abundances of V, D and J genes between the groups. For the blinded duplicates, the intraclass correlation was 95% to 96% for TCR richness and averaged about 76% across about 67 gene segments. This immuneACCESS table, as held by TCRdb, lists in-frame sequences with V and J called but not all clones. Of the missing ones, under half trace to an unresolved V gene in checked studies; the others have no known cause. V and J calls and clone size come straight from that table; D and trimming were deduced from the DNA. The sample table holds 30,000 to 40,000 clones. Approximately 7.2% of the sample is taken by the ten largest.

The paper's findings and limits, for the study overall: Because of the cross-sectional design, the study could not determine whether the associations came before infection or resulted from infection, and neither effector/memory subsets nor HPV-specific T cells were isolated. Random forest classifiers combining richness and V gene abundances distinguished cases from controls with an estimated AUC of approximately 0.83. Significantly higher TCR repertoire richness was observed in CIN3+ cases than in controls across sequencing depths, whereas no difference in evenness was found. Because the number of T cells per sample was unknown, the richness differences could reflect varying T-cell content rather than repertoire biology. Lower TRBV6-7 relative abundance was observed in cases than in controls (approximately 0.1% versus 0.16%; Bonferroni P = 0.0008).

Its CDR3 holds 16 amino acids, cysteine through phenylalanine. The DNA has 39 bases, all within the CDR3, and is read from base 1. For CDR1 and CDR2, the germline V gene lists KGHSH and LQKENI. Trimming at the junction amounts to 4 bases on V and 7 bases on J, and the germline ends lie 22 bases apart. The chain uses TRBV18 and TRBJ1-2, with the D gene not clear enough to name. The receptor was isolated from a woman aged 18-70 years with a cervical HPV16 infection that either progressed to CIN3+ or cleared (not recorded which). The material sequenced was blood buffy coat. This receptor carries the CDR3 CASSRRSATQEGGYTF. The sequenced CDR3 bases are TGTGCCAGCTCACGACGATCAGCAACCCAAGAGGGTGGC.